A single sample gave rise to the 7 T cell receptor beta chains below, sequenced in a study of regulatory T cells in long-lasting Graves disease. Sequencing libraries for TCR beta were prepared with iRepertoire HTBI primers and Arm-PCR of CDR3 regions. TCRdb fed the multiplex PCR reads into MiXCR, producing one record per CDR3 protein. The sample has 350,000 to 450,000 distinct CDR3 sequences, around 14% seen once. Sample time point: newly diagnosed GD, antithyroid drugs for less than 3 months. Generation of the TCR library employed RNA extracted from PBMCs. This same sample was also taken into another study, of T cells in Graves' hyperthyroidism and ophthalmopathy.

The material was peripheral blood mononuclear cells (PBMCs), obtained at new diagnosis, from a patient treated with antithyroid drugs. These receptors all come from a woman aged 30 to 39 with Graves disease.

This clonotype has a handful of counts. This chain uses TRBV2 with TRBJ2-3; D is perhaps TRBD1 (5 bases). V lost 8 bases and J lost 2, with 23 bases in between. Germline V gene data show CDR1 as SNHLY and CDR2 as FYNNEI. The CDR3 has 17 residues. CDR3 region: CASFTLLMWGYTDTQYF. The CDR3 DNA sequence: TGTGCCAGCTTTACATTATTGATGTGGGGCTACACAGATACGCAGTATTTT.

This clonotype has a handful of counts. The J gene is TRBJ2-1, the V gene TRBV28; TRBD1 might be the D (5 bases). In germline, CDR1 is MDHEN, CDR2 SYDVKM. V lost 2 bases and J lost 8, with 10 bases in between. The CDR3 is made up of 13 amino acids. The CDR3 protein is CASSLQGSDEQFF. As DNA, the CDR3 is TGTGCCAGCAGTTTACAGGGTTCGGATGAGCAGTTCTTC.

Only a few counts were recorded for this clonotype. The chain recombines TRBV15 with TRBJ1-1; D might be TRBD1 (6 bases). V lost 1 base to trimming and J lost 5 bases, with 11 bases between them. There are 14 residues in the CDR3. The germline gives CDR1 LNHNV, CDR2 YYDKDF (reference sequence). The CDR3 spells CATSRGRGRTEAFF. Written as DNA, the CDR3 is TGTGCCACCAGCAGAGGCAGGGGAAGGACTGAAGCTTTCTTT.

A few counts support this clonotype. The V gene is TRBV5-1, the J gene TRBJ2-5; possibly TRBD1 for D (6 bases). The ends were cut back, 2 bases at V and 0 bases at J, with 20 bases in the middle. CDR3 length: 18 residues. CDR1 SGHRS and CDR2 YFSETQ come from the germline V gene. The CDR3 DNA reads TGCGCCAGCAGCTTACAGGGCAGGCGACTAACTAACCAAGAGACCCAGTACTTC. This gives the protein CASSLQGRRLTNQETQYF.

A note on this clonotype: A read error may be the cause here, since a much bigger clone is one base away. This chain links TRBV24-1 with TRBJ2-5, with D perhaps given as TRBD1 or TRBD2 (5 bases each). CDR3 length: 19 amino acids. CDR1 is KGHDR and CDR2 is SFDVKD in the germline V gene. The CDR3 region has the DNA TGTGCCACCAGTGACCCAGTGAGTGGTGGGGGAGTAAGTCGAGAGAACCAGTACTTC. The encoded protein is CATSDPVSGGGVSRENQYF.

At least ten counts were recorded for this clonotype. The gene calls are TRBV11-2 and TRBJ2-2, with 11 bases fitting TRBD1. CDR1 is SGHAT and CDR2 is FQNNGV in the germline V gene. With 5 bases clipped from V and 3 bases from J, the junction kept 8 bases outside the gene matches. The CDR3 is made up of 17 amino acids. The CDR3: CASSQTGTGGHTGELFF. DNA of the CDR3: TGTGCCAGCAGCCAGACCGGGACAGGGGGTCACACCGGGGAGCTGTTTTTT.

V usage is TRBV6-1 and J usage is TRBJ2-1, with D maybe TRBD2 (5 bases). Germline V CDR1 and CDR2: MNHNS, SASEGT. This CDR3 comprises 13 residues. V was trimmed by 6 bases and J by 8 bases, leaving 14 bases between them. The CDR3 sequence is CASSQTEGYEQFF. The CDR3, as DNA: TGTGCCAGCAGCCAGACCGAGGGCTATGAGCAGTTCTTC.